This is a list of T cell receptor beta chains from one sample in a study of blood T cell repertoires in COVID-19. Assay: immunoSEQ multiplex PCR; the TCRdb copy retains only in-frame clones and omits some. The sample yields more than 90,000 clones, 86% seen once. The sample taken for sequencing was peripheral blood. These receptors all stem from a man aged 40-55 years with acute or convalescent COVID-19. Each CDR3 is given with its conserved first and last residue. The D gene is left open where the match is weak. Size is omitted from some rows. Given values are once, few, many or a class for expanded clones.

j_call v_call d_call clone_size cdr3_aa cdr3_nt
TRBJ1-1 TRBV7-9 . . CASSLVGGLETEAFF TGTGCCAGCAGCTTGGTCGGAGGTTTGGAAACTGAAGCTTTCTTT
TRBJ2-1 TRBV9 TRBD2 . CASSVEGLEYNEQFF TGTGCCAGCAGCGTAGAGGGACTAGAGTACAATGAGCAGTTCTTC
TRBJ1-1 TRBV3-1/TRBV3-2 . few CASSPQDKNTEAFF TGTGCCAGCAGCCCACAGGACAAGAACACTGAAGCTTTCTTT
TRBJ2-3 TRBV4-1 . . CASSQTWLDSFGDTQYF TGCGCCAGCAGCCAGACCTGGCTGGACAGCTTTGGAGATACGCAGTATTTT
TRBJ2-5 TRBV5-4 TRBD2 . CASSRTSGGRYQETQYF TGTGCCAGCAGCCGGACTAGCGGGGGGAGATACCAAGAGACCCAGTACTTC
TRBJ2-5 TRBV6-5 . once CASSYLGGETQYF TGTGCCAGCAGTTACCTCGGGGGAGAGACCCAGTACTTC
TRBJ2-7 TRBV11-2 TRBD2 . CASSFLQGLAGVKYEQYF TGTGCCAGCAGCTTTTTGCAAGGACTGGCGGGAGTGAAATACGAGCAGTACTTC
TRBJ2-3 TRBV7-8 TRBD2 . CASSSTRGEDTQYF TGTGCCAGCAGCAGTACGCGGGGGGAAGATACGCAGTATTTT
TRBJ1-1 TRBV27 . . CASSSGISAFF TGTGCCAGCAGTTCAGGGATTTCGGCTTTCTTT
TRBJ2-1 TRBV7-3 . . CASSLSQGDNEQFF TGTGCCAGCAGCTTATCTCAGGGCGACAATGAGCAGTTCTTC
TRBJ2-1 TRBV20-1 TRBD2 . CSASQRDRSYNEQFF TGCAGTGCTAGTCAGCGGGATCGCTCCTACAATGAGCAGTTCTTC
TRBJ2-1 TRBV5-1 TRBD2 . CASSLPRLAGDNEQFF TGCGCCAGCAGCTTGCCCCGACTAGCGGGGGACAATGAGCAGTTCTTC
TRBJ1-5 TRBV19 TRBD1 . CATQEDRAPSQPQHF TGTGCCACCCAAGAAGACAGGGCACCCAGTCAGCCCCAGCATTTT
TRBJ2-7 TRBV19 . . CASGWQGSYEQYF TGTGCCAGTGGGTGGCAGGGCTCCTACGAGCAGTACTTC
TRBJ1-6 TRBV11-2 . . CASSLRGADNSPLHF TGTGCCAGCAGCTTGCGGGGGGCGGATAATTCACCCCTCCACTTT
TRBJ1-5 TRBV7-2 TRBD1 . CASSSQGAISNQPQHF TGTGCCAGCAGCTCTCAGGGGGCAATAAGCAATCAGCCCCAGCATTTT
TRBJ1-1 TRBV6-6 . . CASRKELEAFF TGTGCCAGCAGAAAGGAGCTAGAAGCTTTCTTT
TRBJ2-7 TRBV9 . once CASSVGQGDEQYF TGTGCCAGCAGCGTAGGGCAGGGTGACGAGCAGTACTTC
TRBJ2-1 TRBV7-2 TRBD2 . CASSLDPSLPGGNNEQFF TGTGCCAGCAGCTTAGACCCCTCCCTCCCGGGGGGGAATAATGAGCAGTTCTTC
TRBJ2-2 TRBV3-1/TRBV3-2 TRBD1 once CASSIRDRGRNTGELFF TGTGCCAGCAGCATCCGGGACAGGGGTAGGAACACCGGGGAGCTGTTTTTT
TRBJ2-1 TRBV5-1 TRBD2 . CASSLIREAEEQFF TGCGCCAGCAGCTTGATTCGGGAGGCCGAAGAGCAGTTCTTC
TRBJ1-2 TRBV30 TRBD1 . CAIDRGYGYTF TGTGCCATTGACAGGGGTTATGGCTACACCTTC
TRBJ1-2 TRBV3-1/TRBV3-2 TRBD1 . CASSLGQARYTF TGTGCCAGCAGCCTGGGACAGGCCCGCTACACCTTC
TRBJ1-6 TRBV7-9 TRBD1 . CASSPREATGGISPLHF TGTGCCAGCAGCCCACGTGAGGCGACAGGGGGAATCTCGCCCCTCCACTTT
TRBJ1-2 TRBV27 TRBD1 once CASSTGAYYGYTF TGTGCCAGCAGTACAGGGGCTTACTATGGCTACACCTTC
TRBJ1-2 TRBV5-1 . . CASSPDPPRDYGYTF TGCGCCAGCAGCCCCGATCCCCCACGGGACTATGGCTACACCTTC
TRBJ1-1 TRBV5-4 TRBD1 . CASSLGGQLNTEAFF TGTGCCAGCAGCTTGGGGGGACAGCTGAACACTGAAGCTTTCTTT
TRBJ1-4 TRBV3-1/TRBV3-2 . . CASSQGVRVKLFF TGTGCCAGCAGCCAAGGGGTCAGGGTAAAACTGTTTTTT
TRBJ1-5 TRBV27 . . CASSSQGWQPQHF TGTGCCAGCAGTTCACAGGGCTGGCAGCCCCAGCATTTT
TRBJ2-3 TRBV10-3 . . CAISESRGSTDTQYF TGTGCCATCAGTGAGTCTCGGGGGAGCACAGATACGCAGTATTTT
TRBJ2-5 TRBV10-2 . . CASSDTGISQETQYF TGCGCCAGCAGTGATACAGGTATCAGCCAAGAGACCCAGTACTTC
TRBJ2-3 TRBV19 TRBD1 . CASSLNRGSSTDTQYF TGTGCCAGTAGCCTTAACAGGGGCTCTAGCACAGATACGCAGTATTTT
TRBJ1-1 TRBV7-2 TRBD1 . CASSFRQGAPEAFF TGTGCCAGCAGCTTCCGACAGGGGGCACCTGAAGCTTTCTTT